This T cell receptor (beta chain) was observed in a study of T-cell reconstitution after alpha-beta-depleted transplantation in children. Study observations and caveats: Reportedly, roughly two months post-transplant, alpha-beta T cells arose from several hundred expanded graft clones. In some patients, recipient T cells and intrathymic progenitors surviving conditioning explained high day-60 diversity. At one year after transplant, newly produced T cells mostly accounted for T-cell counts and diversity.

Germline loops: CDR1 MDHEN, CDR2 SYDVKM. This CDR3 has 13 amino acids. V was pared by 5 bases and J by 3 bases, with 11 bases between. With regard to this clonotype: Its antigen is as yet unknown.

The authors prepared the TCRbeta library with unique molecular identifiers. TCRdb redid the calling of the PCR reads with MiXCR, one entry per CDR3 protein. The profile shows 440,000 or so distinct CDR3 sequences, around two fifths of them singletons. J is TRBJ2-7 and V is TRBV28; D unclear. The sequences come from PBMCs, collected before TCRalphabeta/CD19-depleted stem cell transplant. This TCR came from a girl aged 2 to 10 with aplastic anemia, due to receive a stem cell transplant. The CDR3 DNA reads TGTGCCAGCAGTCCCAGGATGAACTACGAGCAGTACTTC. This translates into CASSPRMNYEQYF.